The present entry profiles one T cell receptor (beta chain) with its context. The data derive from a study of cytotoxic CD8 clonotypes in ibrutinib-treated CLL. J was trimmed by 6 bases and V by 1 base; bases with no gene match: 10. This CDR3 spans 17 amino acids. Looked up from germline, CDR1 is LGHNA and CDR2 is YNFKEQ. The assay was immunoSEQ multiplex PCR, and TCRdb's table has in-frame clones only and misses some. The sample contains approximately 97,000 clones, roughly four fifths of which appear only once. The TCR originated in a human donor with chronic lymphocytic leukemia. Sequenced material: PBMCs, taken after 24 months of ibrutinib treatment. The chain has TRBV4-2 and TRBJ1-2; 11 bases are a match to TRBD1. Written as DNA, the CDR3 is TGTGCCAGCAGCCAAGGAAGGACCGGGACAGGGGGTGATGGCTACACCTTC. It codes for CASSQGRTGTGGDGYTF.